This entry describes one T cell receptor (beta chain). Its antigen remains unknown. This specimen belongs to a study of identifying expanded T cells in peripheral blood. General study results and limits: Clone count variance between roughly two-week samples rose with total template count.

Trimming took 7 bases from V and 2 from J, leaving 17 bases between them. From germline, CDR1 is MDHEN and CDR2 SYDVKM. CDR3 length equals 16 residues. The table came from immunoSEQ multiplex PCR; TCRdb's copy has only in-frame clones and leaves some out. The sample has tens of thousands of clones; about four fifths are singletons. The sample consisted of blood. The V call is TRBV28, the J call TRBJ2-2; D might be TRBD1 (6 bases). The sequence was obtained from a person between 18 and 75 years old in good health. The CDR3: CASTVPGHKNTGELFF. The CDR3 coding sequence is TGTGCCAGCACTGTACCGGGACACAAAAACACCGGGGAGCTGTTTTTT. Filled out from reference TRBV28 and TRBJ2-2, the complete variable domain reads DVKVTQSSRYLVKRTGEKVFLECVQDMDHENMFWYRQDPGLGLRLIYFSYDVKMKEKGDIPEGYSVSREKKERFSLILESASTNQTSMYLCASTVPGHKNTGELFFGEGSRLTVL.